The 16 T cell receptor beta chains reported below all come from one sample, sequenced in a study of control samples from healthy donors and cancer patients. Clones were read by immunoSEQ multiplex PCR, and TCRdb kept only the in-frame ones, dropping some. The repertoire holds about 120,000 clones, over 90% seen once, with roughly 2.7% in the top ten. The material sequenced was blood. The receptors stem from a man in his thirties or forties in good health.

CDR3 residues: CASRGLAGSTGELFF. The CDR3 nucleotides read TGTGCCAGCAGGGGACTAGCGGGGTCAACCGGGGAGCTGTTTTTT. The chain recombines TRBV3-1 (or the pseudogene TRBV3-2) with TRBJ2-2; 13 bases fit TRBD2. J gave up 5 bases and V 6 bases, and 3 bases lay outside the gene matches. This CDR3 region has 15 residues. The germline V gene has CDR1 LGHDT and CDR2 YNNKEL (reference sequence).

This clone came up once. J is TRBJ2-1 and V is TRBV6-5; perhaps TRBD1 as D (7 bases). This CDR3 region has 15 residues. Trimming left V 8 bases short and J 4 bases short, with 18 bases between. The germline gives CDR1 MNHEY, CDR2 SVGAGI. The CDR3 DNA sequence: TGTGCCAGCTCCAACGGAGGGGGCAAGTACAATGAGCAGTTCTTC. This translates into CASSNGGGKYNEQFF.

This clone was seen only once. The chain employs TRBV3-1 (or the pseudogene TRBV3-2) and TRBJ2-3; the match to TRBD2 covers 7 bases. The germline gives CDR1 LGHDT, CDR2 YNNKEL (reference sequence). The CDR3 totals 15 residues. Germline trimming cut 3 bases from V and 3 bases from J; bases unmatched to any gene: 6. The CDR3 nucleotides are TGTGCCAGCAGCCACGACGGCGGGGGAACAGATACGCAGTATTTT. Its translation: CASSHDGGGTDTQYF.

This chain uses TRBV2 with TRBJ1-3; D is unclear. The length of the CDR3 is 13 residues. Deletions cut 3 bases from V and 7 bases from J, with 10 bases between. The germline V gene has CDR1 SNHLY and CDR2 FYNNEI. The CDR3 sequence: CASSEEGFNTIYF. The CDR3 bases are TGTGCCAGCAGTGAGGAGGGATTTAACACCATATATTTT.

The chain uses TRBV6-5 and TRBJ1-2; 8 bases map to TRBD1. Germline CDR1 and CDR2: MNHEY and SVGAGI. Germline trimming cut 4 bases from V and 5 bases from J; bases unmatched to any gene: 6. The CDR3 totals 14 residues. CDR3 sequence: CASSSGQGVYGYTF. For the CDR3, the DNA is TGTGCCAGCAGTTCCGGACAGGGAGTTTATGGCTACACCTTC.

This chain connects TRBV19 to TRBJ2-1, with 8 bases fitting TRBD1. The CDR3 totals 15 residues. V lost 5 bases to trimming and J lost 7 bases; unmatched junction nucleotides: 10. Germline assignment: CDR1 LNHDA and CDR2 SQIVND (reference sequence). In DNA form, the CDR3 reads TGTGCCAGTAGTTCCATCGGACAGGGTTCTAATGAGCAGTTCTTC. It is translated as CASSSIGQGSNEQFF. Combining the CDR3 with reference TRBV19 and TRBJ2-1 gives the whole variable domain DGGITQSPKYLFRKEGQNVTLSCEQNLNHDAMYWYRQDPGQGLRLIYYSQIVNDFQKGDIAEGYSVSREKKESFPLTVTSAQKNPTAFYLCASSSIGQGSNEQFFGPGTRLTVL.

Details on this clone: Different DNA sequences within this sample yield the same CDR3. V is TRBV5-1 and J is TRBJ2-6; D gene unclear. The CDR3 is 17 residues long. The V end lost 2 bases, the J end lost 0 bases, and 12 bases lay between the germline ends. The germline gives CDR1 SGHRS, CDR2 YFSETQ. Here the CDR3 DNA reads TGCGCCAGCAGCTTTTTAGGACGTACCTCTGGGGCCAACGTCCTGACTTTC. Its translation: CASSFLGRTSGANVLTF.

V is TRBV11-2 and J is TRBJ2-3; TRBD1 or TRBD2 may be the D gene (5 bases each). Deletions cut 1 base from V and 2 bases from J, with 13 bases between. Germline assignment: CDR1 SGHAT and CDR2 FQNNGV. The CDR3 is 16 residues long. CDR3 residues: CASSLVGAGYTDTQYF. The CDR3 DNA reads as TGTGCCAGCAGCTTAGTCGGGGCAGGGTACACAGATACGCAGTATTTT.

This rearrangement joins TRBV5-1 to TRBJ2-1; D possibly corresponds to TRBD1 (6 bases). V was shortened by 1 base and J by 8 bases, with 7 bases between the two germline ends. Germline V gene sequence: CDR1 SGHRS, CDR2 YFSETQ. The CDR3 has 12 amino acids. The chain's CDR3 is CASSLKGDEQFF. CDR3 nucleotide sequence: TGCGCCAGCAGCTTGAAGGGGGATGAGCAGTTCTTC.

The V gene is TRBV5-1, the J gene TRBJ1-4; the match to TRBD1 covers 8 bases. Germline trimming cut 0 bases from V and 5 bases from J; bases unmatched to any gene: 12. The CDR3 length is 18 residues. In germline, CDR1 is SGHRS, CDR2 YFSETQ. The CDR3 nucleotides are TGCGCCAGCAGCTTGGTAACCGGGGGGACAGGTTCCAATGAAAAACTGTTTTTT. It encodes CASSLVTGGTGSNEKLFF. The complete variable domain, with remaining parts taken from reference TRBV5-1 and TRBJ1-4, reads KAGVTQTPRYLIKTRGQQVTLSCSPISGHRSVSWYQQTPGQGLQFLFEYFSETQRNKGNFPGRFSGRQFSNSRSEMNVSTLELGDSALYLCASSLVTGGTGSNEKLFFGSGTQLSVL.

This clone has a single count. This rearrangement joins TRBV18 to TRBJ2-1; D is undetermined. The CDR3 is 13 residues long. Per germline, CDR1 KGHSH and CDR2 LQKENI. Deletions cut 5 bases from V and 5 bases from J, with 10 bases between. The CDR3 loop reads CASSVSRDNEQFF. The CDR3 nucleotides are TGTGCCAGCTCAGTTAGCCGGGACAATGAGCAGTTCTTC.

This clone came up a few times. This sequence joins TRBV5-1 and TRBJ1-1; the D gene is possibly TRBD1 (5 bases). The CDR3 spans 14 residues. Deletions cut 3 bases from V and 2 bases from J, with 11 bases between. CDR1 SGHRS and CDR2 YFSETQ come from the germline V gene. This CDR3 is CASSSNTGNTEAFF. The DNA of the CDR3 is TGCGCCAGCAGCTCCAACACAGGAAACACTGAAGCTTTCTTT.

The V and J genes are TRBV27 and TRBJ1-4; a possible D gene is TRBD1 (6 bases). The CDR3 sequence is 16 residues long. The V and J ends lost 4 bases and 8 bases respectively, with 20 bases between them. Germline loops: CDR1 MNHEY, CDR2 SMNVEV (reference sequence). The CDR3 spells CASSSDTGSLGEKLFF. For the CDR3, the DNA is TGTGCCAGCAGTTCAGATACAGGGTCCCTAGGGGAAAAACTGTTTTTT.

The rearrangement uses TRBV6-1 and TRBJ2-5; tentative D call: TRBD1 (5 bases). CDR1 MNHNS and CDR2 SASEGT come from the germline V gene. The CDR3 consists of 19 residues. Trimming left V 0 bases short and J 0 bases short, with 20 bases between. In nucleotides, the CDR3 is TGTGCCAGCAGTGAAGCGAGTATTCCGACAGACCCAGACCAAGAGACCCAGTACTTC. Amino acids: CASSEASIPTDPDQETQYF.

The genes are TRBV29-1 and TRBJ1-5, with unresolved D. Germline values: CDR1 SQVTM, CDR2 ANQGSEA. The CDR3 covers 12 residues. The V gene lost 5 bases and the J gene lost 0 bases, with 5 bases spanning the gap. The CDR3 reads CSVMDSNQPQHF. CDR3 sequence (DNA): TGCAGCGTTATGGATAGCAATCAGCCCCAGCATTTT.

The CDR3 nucleotides are TGTGCCAGCAGTCTAAGACAGCTGTACGAGCAGTACTTC. This gives the protein CASSLRQLYEQYF. The chain recombines TRBV28 with TRBJ2-7; TRBD1 is a possible D gene (5 bases). The CDR3 runs to 13 residues. The germline gives CDR1 MDHEN, CDR2 SYDVKM. The V end was cut by 5 bases, the J end by 4 bases, with 12 bases between.